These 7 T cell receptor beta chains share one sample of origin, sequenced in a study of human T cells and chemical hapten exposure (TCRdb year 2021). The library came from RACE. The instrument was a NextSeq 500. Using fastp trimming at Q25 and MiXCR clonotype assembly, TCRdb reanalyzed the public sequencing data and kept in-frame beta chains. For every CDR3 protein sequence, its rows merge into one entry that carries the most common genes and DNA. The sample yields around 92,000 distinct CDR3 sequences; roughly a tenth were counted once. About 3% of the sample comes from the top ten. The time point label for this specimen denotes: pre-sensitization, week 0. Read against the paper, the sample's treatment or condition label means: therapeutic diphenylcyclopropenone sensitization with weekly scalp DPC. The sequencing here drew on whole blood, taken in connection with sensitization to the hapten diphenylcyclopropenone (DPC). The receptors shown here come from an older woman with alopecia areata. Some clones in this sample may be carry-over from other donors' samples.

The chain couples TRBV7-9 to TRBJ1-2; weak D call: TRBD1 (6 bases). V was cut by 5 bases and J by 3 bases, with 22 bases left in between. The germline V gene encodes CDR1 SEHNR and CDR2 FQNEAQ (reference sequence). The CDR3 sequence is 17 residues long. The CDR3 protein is CASSPIARGLGDYGYTF. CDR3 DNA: TGTGCCAGCAGCCCCATTGCCAGGGGACTGGGGGACTATGGCTACACCTTC.

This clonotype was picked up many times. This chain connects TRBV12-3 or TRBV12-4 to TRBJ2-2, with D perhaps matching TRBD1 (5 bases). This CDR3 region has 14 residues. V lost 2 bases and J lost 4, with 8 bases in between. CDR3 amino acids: CASSLRQFTGELFF. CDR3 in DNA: TGTGCCAGCAGTTTAAGACAGTTCACCGGGGAGCTGTTTTTT.

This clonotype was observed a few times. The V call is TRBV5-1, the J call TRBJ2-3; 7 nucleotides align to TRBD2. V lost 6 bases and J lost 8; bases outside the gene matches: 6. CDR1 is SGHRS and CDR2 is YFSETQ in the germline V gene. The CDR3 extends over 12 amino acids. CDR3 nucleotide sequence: TGCGCCAGCAATCCGGGGGGAACTACGCAGTATTTT. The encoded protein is CASNPGGTTQYF.

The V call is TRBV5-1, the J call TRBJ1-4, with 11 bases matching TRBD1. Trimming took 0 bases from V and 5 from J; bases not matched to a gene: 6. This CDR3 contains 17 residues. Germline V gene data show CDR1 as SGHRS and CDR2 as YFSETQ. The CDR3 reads CASSLVGTGGPNEKLFF. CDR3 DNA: TGCGCCAGCAGCTTGGTGGGGACAGGGGGTCCCAATGAAAAACTGTTTTTT.

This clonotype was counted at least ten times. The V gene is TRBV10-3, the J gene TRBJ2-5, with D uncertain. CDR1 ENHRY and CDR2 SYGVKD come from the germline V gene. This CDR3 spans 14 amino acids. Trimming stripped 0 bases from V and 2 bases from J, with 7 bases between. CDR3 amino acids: CAISESNKQETQYF. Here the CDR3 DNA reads TGTGCCATCAGTGAGTCTAACAAGCAAGAGACCCAGTACTTC.

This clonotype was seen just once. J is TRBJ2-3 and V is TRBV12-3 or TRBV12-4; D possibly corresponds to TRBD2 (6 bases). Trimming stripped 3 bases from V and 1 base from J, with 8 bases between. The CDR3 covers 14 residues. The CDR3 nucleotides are TGTGCCAGCAGTTTGGGACTTCGCACAGATACGCAGTATTTT. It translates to CASSLGLRTDTQYF.

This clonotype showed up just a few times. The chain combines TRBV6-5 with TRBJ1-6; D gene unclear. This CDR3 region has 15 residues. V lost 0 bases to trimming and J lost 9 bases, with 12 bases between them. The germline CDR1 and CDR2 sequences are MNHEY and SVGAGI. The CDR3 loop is CASSYSFRFSSPLHF. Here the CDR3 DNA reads TGTGCCAGCAGTTACTCGTTCCGCTTTTCTTCACCCCTCCACTTT.